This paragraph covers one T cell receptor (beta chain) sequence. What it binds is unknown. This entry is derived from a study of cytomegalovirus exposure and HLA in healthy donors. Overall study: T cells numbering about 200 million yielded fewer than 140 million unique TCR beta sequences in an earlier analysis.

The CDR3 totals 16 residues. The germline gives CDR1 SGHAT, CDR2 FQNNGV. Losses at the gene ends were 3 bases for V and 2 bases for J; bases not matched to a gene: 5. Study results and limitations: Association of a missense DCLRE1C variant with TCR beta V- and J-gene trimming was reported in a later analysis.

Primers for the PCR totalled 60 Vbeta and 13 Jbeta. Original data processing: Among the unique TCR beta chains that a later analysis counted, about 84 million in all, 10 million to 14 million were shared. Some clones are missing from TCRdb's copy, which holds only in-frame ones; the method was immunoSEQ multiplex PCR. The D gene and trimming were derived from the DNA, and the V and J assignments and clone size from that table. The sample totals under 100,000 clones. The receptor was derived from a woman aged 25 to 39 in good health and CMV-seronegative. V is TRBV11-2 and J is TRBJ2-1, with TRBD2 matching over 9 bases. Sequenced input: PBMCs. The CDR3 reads CASSFNSGSTYNEQFF. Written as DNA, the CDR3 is TGTGCCAGCAGCTTTAATAGCGGGAGCACCTACAATGAGCAGTTCTTC.